Each of the 5 T cell receptor beta chains below was sequenced from the same sample in a study of blood T cell repertoires in COVID-19. Produced via immunoSEQ multiplex PCR; TCRdb's table is partial and in-frame only. The sample includes hundreds of thousands of clones, around 91% of them seen just once. What was sequenced was PBMCs or T cells enriched from blood (not recorded which). The receptors here all came from a woman aged 18-29 years with acute COVID-19.

V is TRBV4-1 and J is TRBJ2-1; 9 bases are shared with TRBD2. Germline CDR1 reads MGHRA; CDR2 reads YSYEKL. V shed 2 bases, J shed 1 base, and the junction held 12 bases outside the gene matches. CDR3 length: 19 amino acids. This CDR3 reads CASSQSTTGLAISYNEQFF. CDR3 coding DNA: TGCGCCAGCAGCCAATCAACAACGGGACTAGCTATTTCCTACAATGAGCAGTTCTTC.

V and J are TRBV9 and TRBJ1-6; 9 bases fit TRBD1. Trimming removed 1 base from V and 9 bases from J; junction bases left unmatched: 5. The germline CDR1 and CDR2 sequences are SGDLS and YYNGEE. CDR3 length equals 15 residues. CDR3 region: CASSVQTGGRSPLHF. The CDR3 DNA sequence: TGTGCCAGCAGCGTACAAACAGGGGGCCGTTCACCCCTCCACTTT.

This clone appeared once. The J gene is TRBJ2-1, the V gene TRBV6-2 or TRBV6-3; the match to TRBD2 covers 10 bases. The CDR3 totals 16 residues. Per the germline V gene, CDR1 is MNHEY and CDR2 is SVGEGT. V gave up 5 bases and J gave up 8 bases; unmatched junction bases: 12. CDR3 nucleotides: TGTGCCAGCAGTGGCCGTCGGTCTAGCGGGAGATATGAGCAGTTCTTC. Protein sequence: CASSGRRSSGRYEQFF.

This rearrangement joins TRBV6-5 to TRBJ2-7; TRBD2 matches at 12 bases. V was pared by 4 bases and J by 5 bases, with 3 bases of the junction left unmatched. Germline V CDR1 and CDR2: MNHEY, SVGAGI. This CDR3 is 14 amino acids long. The CDR3 is CASSLTSGRHEQYF. The CDR3 region has the DNA TGTGCCAGCAGTTTGACTAGCGGGAGACACGAGCAGTACTTC.

The V and J genes are TRBV9 and TRBJ1-4; TRBD1 matches at 9 bases. This CDR3 has 15 amino acids. V lost 3 bases to trimming and J lost 4 bases; unmatched junction nucleotides: 4. CDR1 is SGDLS and CDR2 is YYNGEE in the germline V gene. This CDR3 is CASSGGQGSNEKLFF. Here the CDR3 DNA reads TGTGCCAGCAGCGGAGGACAGGGGAGTAATGAAAAACTGTTTTTT.